One and the same sample provided the 30 T cell receptor beta chains below, sequenced in a study of identical twins. MiXCR was run by TCRdb on the 5' RACE reads, yielding one entry per CDR3 protein. The sample contains 510,000 or so distinct CDR3 sequences, roughly 15% of which appear only once. These sequences were also reported in another study, on yellow fever vaccine responses in identical twins.

Sequencing was carried out using CD4+ T cells sorted from blood. The receptors here all came from a young woman in good health.

This clonotype was detected only a few times. The chain links TRBV4-1 to TRBJ2-6, with 7 bases that match TRBD1. Germline V lookup: CDR1 MGHRA, CDR2 YSYEKL. The CDR3 has 16 amino acids. The ends lost 4 bases at V and 2 bases at J; junction bases unmatched: 5. The CDR3 nucleotides read TGCGCCAGCAGCCCACAGGGGTTGCCTGGGGCCAACGTCCTGACTTTC. Amino acids: CASSPQGLPGANVLTF.

This clonotype was observed a handful of times. V gene TRBV7-9 combines with J gene TRBJ2-2, with no clear D. This CDR3 comprises 15 residues. Germline loops: CDR1 SEHNR, CDR2 FQNEAQ (reference sequence). Deletions cut 1 base from V and 0 bases from J, with 6 bases between. CDR3 DNA: TGTGCCAGCAGCTTAGGGGATCCGAACACCGGGGAGCTGTTTTTT. Translating it yields CASSLGDPNTGELFF.

The chain employs TRBV25-1 and TRBJ2-1, with D hard to call. Germline V gene lookup returns CDR1 MGHDK and CDR2 SYGVNS. Trimming cost V 4 bases and J 15 bases, with 19 bases left between them. The CDR3 has 13 amino acids. This CDR3 is CASSAQPVDSPFF. As DNA, the CDR3 is TGTGCCAGCAGTGCACAACCGGTAGACTCCCCGTTCTTC.

The V gene is TRBV19, the J gene TRBJ2-2, with D perhaps TRBD1 (6 bases). Germline CDR1 is LNHDA and CDR2 is SQIVND (reference sequence). The CDR3 has 13 amino acids. V shed 7 bases and J shed 4 bases, with 10 bases lying between them. The CDR3 here is CASTTGSTGELFF. CDR3 DNA sequence: TGTGCCAGTACAACAGGGTCCACCGGGGAGCTGTTTTTT.

Comment on this clonotype: Sequence at one end of the junction differs from germline and may be a read error. This rearrangement joins TRBV14 to TRBJ2-7, with D perhaps TRBD1 (6 bases). The CDR3 has 11 residues. Germline V gene lookup returns CDR1 SGHDN and CDR2 FVKESK. The CDR3 DNA reads TGTGCCAGCAGCCAGTTTAAGGACAGCCTCTTC. Amino acids: CASSQFKDSLF.

V usage is TRBV19 and J usage is TRBJ1-5; the match to TRBD1 covers 7 bases. CDR3 size: 14 residues. The ends lost 7 bases at V and 4 bases at J; junction bases unmatched: 7. Germline CDR1 reads LNHDA; CDR2 reads SQIVND (reference sequence). CDR3 DNA: TGTGCCAGTAAAACCGGGACAGCGAATCAGCCCCAGCATTTT. This translates into CASKTGTANQPQHF.

In this sample, this clonotype turned up a few times. This chain connects TRBV5-1 to TRBJ2-3; 7 nucleotides match TRBD2. The V segment lost 4 bases and the J segment 0 bases; nucleotides outside the gene matches: 5. CDR3 length: 15 amino acids. The germline V gene has CDR1 SGHRS and CDR2 YFSETQ. For the CDR3, the DNA is TGCGCCAGCAGCACTCTAGCGGAAAGCACAGATACGCAGTATTTT. Translating gives CASSTLAESTDTQYF.

V and J are TRBV12-3 or TRBV12-4 and TRBJ2-1; 9 positions agree with TRBD2. V lost 6 bases to trimming and J lost 5 bases; unmatched junction nucleotides: 11. This CDR3 contains 16 residues. CDR3 bases: TGTGCCAGCAGCCCTATTGAGGGCGGGAGGGACAATGAGCAGTTCTTC. It specifies CASSPIEGGRDNEQFF.

The rearrangement links TRBV2 to TRBJ2-3, with 10 bases lining up with TRBD2. This CDR3 is built from 15 residues. CDR1 is SNHLY, CDR2 FYNNEI, per germline. The trim removed 7 bases at V and 1 base at J, leaving 5 bases unmatched. The CDR3 loop reads CASIAGGSGTDTQYF. The CDR3 DNA follows: TGTGCCAGCATAGCGGGAGGTAGCGGCACAGATACGCAGTATTTT.

The chain joins TRBV12-3 or TRBV12-4 to TRBJ2-6; D unresolved. This CDR3 contains 15 residues. V shed 5 bases and J shed 2 bases, with 10 bases lying between them. CDR3 DNA sequence: TGTGCCAGCAGTGGGAAGGGTGCTGGGGCCAACGTCCTGACTTTC. Its translation is CASSGKGAGANVLTF.

The chain uses TRBV7-2 and TRBJ2-1; D is unresolved. There are 13 residues in the CDR3. V shed 4 bases and J shed 8 bases, with 12 bases lying between them. In germline, CDR1 is SGHTA, CDR2 FQGNSA. The CDR3 nucleotides are TGTGCCAGCAGCTCCTTAGTAGGCTATGAGCAGTTCTTC. Its protein product is CASSSLVGYEQFF.

The chain recombines TRBV12-3 or TRBV12-4 with TRBJ1-3; no reliable D call. V was shortened by 1 base and J by 0 bases, with 10 bases between the two germline ends. This CDR3 region has 16 residues. The CDR3 spells CASSLGRHASGNTIYF. CDR3 coding DNA: TGTGCCAGCAGTTTAGGTCGACATGCCTCTGGAAACACCATATATTTT.

V is TRBV9 and J is TRBJ1-2; D remains unclear. CDR1 is SGDLS and CDR2 is YYNGEE in the germline V gene. Trimming stripped 4 bases from V and 0 bases from J, with 16 bases between. There are 16 residues in the CDR3. The CDR3 region is CASSSAGGYANYGYTF. CDR3 DNA: TGTGCCAGCAGCTCCGCGGGAGGATATGCTAACTATGGCTACACCTTC.

This clonotype has a count of ten or more. This rearrangement joins TRBV7-9 to TRBJ1-4, with D perhaps TRBD1 (6 bases). The CDR3 totals 14 residues. The germline gives CDR1 SEHNR, CDR2 FQNEAQ (reference sequence). Trimming cost V 3 bases and J 5 bases, with 10 bases left between them. CDR3 loop: CASSLRQGNEKLFF. CDR3 coding DNA: TGTGCCAGCAGCTTGAGGCAGGGGAATGAAAAACTGTTTTTT.

The V and J genes are TRBV5-6 and TRBJ2-1; TRBD2 matches at 11 bases. This CDR3 contains 16 residues. Germline CDR1 is SGHDT and CDR2 is YYEEEE. The V segment lost 4 bases and the J segment 5 bases; nucleotides outside the gene matches: 8. As DNA, the CDR3 is TGTGCCAGCAGCCCATTAGCGGGGGGGCGGAACAATGAGCAGTTCTTC. Residues: CASSPLAGGRNNEQFF.

This clonotype was seen a few times. The V gene is TRBV18, the J gene TRBJ2-3, with D unresolved. Germline CDR1 is KGHSH and CDR2 is LQKENI. Between the trimmed V and J ends, which lost 0 bases and 7 bases, there was a span of 11 bases. This CDR3 region has 14 residues. As DNA, the CDR3 is TGTGCCAGCTCACCACCGGCAGGCAGAAATACGCAGTATTTT. It specifies CASSPPAGRNTQYF.

This rearrangement joins TRBV29-1 to TRBJ1-3, with TRBD1 matching 7 bases. The J segment lost 4 bases and the V segment lost 6 bases, leaving 9 bases of the junction unmatched. The CDR3 is 14 residues long. Germline values: CDR1 SQVTM, CDR2 ANQGSEA. The CDR3 nucleotides are TGCAGCGTGGCTAACACAGGGGACGGAAACACCATATATTTT. This codes for CSVANTGDGNTIYF.

The rearrangement joins TRBV5-1 to TRBJ2-2; TRBD1 matches at 10 bases. The length of the CDR3 is 15 residues. The V and J ends lost 0 bases and 6 bases, in that order; junction bases with no gene match: 2. Germline CDR1 and CDR2: SGHRS and YFSETQ. In DNA form, the CDR3 reads TGCGCCAGCAGCTTGGAAGGACAGGGGGCCGGGGAGCTGTTTTTT. Residues: CASSLEGQGAGELFF. The full variable domain, with the rest looked up from reference TRBV5-1 and TRBJ2-2, is KAGVTQTPRYLIKTRGQQVTLSCSPISGHRSVSWYQQTPGQGLQFLFEYFSETQRNKGNFPGRFSGRQFSNSRSEMNVSTLELGDSALYLCASSLEGQGAGELFFGEGSRLTVL.

The chain is built from TRBV4-1 and TRBJ2-5; D possibly matches TRBD1 or TRBD2 (6 bases each). The germline V and J ends were trimmed by 5 bases and 0 bases, with 19 bases remaining between them. The CDR3 is 17 residues long. Germline loops: CDR1 MGHRA, CDR2 YSYEKL. CDR3 DNA: TGCGCCAGCAGCTCAAGGTGGATGGGGGGCCACCAAGAGACCCAGTACTTC. The encoded protein is CASSSRWMGGHQETQYF.

V gene TRBV5-1 combines with J gene TRBJ2-1; D is perhaps TRBD2 (6 bases). This CDR3 is built from 16 residues. Germline assignment: CDR1 SGHRS and CDR2 YFSETQ. The ends were cut back, 1 base at V and 4 bases at J, with 15 bases in the middle. In DNA, the CDR3 is TGCGCCAGCAGCTTGACGGCCGGGAGTATATACAATGAGCAGTTCTTC. Its protein product is CASSLTAGSIYNEQFF.

Concerning this clonotype: An end of the junction does not agree with germline; a read error may underlie this. This chain joins TRBV29-1 and TRBJ1-2; D gene ambiguous. Germline-derived CDR1 and CDR2 are SQVTM and ANQGSEA. The CDR3 spans 11 residues. This CDR3 reads CSVASGKDFHF. As DNA, the CDR3 is TGCAGCGTTGCTTCGGGGAAAGACTTCCACTTC. The entire variable domain, with the rest obtained from reference TRBV29-1 and TRBJ1-2, is as follows: SAVISQKPSRDICQRGTSLTIQCQVDSQVTMMFWYRQQPGQSLTLIATANQGSEATYESGFVIDKFPISRPNLTFSTLTVSNMSPEDSSIYLCSVASGKDFHFGSGTRLTVV.

V and J are TRBV11-2 and TRBJ1-1, with 8 positions matching TRBD1. The trim removed 5 bases at V and 5 bases at J, leaving 10 bases unmatched. Germline-derived CDR1 and CDR2 are SGHAT and FQNNGV. There are 15 residues in the CDR3. As DNA, the CDR3 is TGTGCCAGCAGCCGTACGACAGGGGTGGGAACTGAAGCTTTCTTT. Translation gives CASSRTTGVGTEAFF.

This clonotype was seen a few times. This rearrangement joins TRBV4-1 to TRBJ1-2; D perhaps matches TRBD1 (6 bases). V was cut by 1 base and J by 2 bases, with 11 bases left in between. CDR1 MGHRA and CDR2 YSYEKL come from the germline V gene. The CDR3 loop spans 15 amino acids. The CDR3 DNA reads as TGCGCCAGCAGCCAAGGGTATACAGGGAACTATGGCTACACCTTC. The encoded protein is CASSQGYTGNYGYTF.

The chain employs TRBV3-1 and TRBJ2-5, with D possibly matching TRBD2 (5 bases). CDR1 is LGHDT and CDR2 is YNNKEL in the germline V gene (reference sequence). Deletions cut 0 bases from V and 7 bases from J, with 15 bases between. The CDR3 is 15 residues long. CDR3 nucleotides: TGTGCCAGCAGCCAAGATCTGGGAGAGGAAGGGACCCAGTACTTC. It specifies CASSQDLGEEGTQYF.

The chain links TRBV12-5 to TRBJ2-6; D ambiguous. In germline, CDR1 is LGHNT, CDR2 FRNRAP. The V and J ends lost 4 bases and 2 bases respectively, with 15 bases between them. The length of the CDR3 is 17 residues. DNA for the CDR3: TGTGCTAGTGGTTCCCCCCCTTGGAGAACTGGGGCCAACGTCCTGACTTTC. Amino acid sequence: CASGSPPWRTGANVLTF.

This clonotype was counted between two and nine times. The rearrangement uses TRBV4-1 and TRBJ2-2; 16 nucleotides agree with TRBD2. Losses at the gene ends were 4 bases for V and 7 bases for J; bases not matched to a gene: 6. CDR1 is MGHRA, CDR2 YSYEKL, per germline. The CDR3 covers 17 residues. The DNA of the CDR3 is TGCGCCAGCAGCCCCTTGGGACTAGCGGGAGGGGTCGGGGAGCTGTTTTTT. This translates into CASSPLGLAGGVGELFF.

This clonotype was detected a few times. CDR3 residues: CASSVGGRTDTQYF. The CDR3 DNA sequence: TGTGCCAGCAGTGTCGGGGGGCGCACAGATACGCAGTATTTT. The chain carries TRBV2 and TRBJ2-3; D might be TRBD2 (7 bases). Trimming took off 4 bases at V and 1 base at J, with 9 bases between the two ends. The CDR3 has 14 amino acids. Germline V lookup: CDR1 SNHLY, CDR2 FYNNEI. Based on the CDR3 plus reference TRBV2 and TRBJ2-3, the full variable domain is EPEVTQTPSHQVTQMGQEVILRCVPISNHLYFYWYRQILGQKVEFLVSFYNNEISEKSEIFDDQFSVERPDGSNFTLKIRSTKLEDSAMYFCASSVGGRTDTQYFGPGTRLTVL.

V is TRBV9 and J is TRBJ1-1, with D possibly TRBD1 on 5 matching bases. The CDR3 covers 13 residues. The germline CDR1 and CDR2 sequences are SGDLS and YYNGEE. V shed 1 base and J shed 6 bases, with 10 bases lying between them. The chain's CDR3 is CASSVTPGAEAFF. The CDR3 coding sequence is TGTGCCAGCAGCGTAACACCGGGGGCTGAAGCTTTCTTT.

Only a few counts were recorded for this clonotype. The rearrangement uses TRBV12-5 and TRBJ2-7; the match to TRBD1 covers 11 bases. Per germline, CDR1 LGHNT and CDR2 FRNRAP. With V trimmed by 6 bases and J by 6 bases, 13 bases remained unmatched. The CDR3 is 16 amino acids. As DNA, the CDR3 is TGTGCTAGTGGCCCGAGTGGGGACAGGGGGGAGGGCGAGCAGTACTTC. Amino acid sequence: CASGPSGDRGEGEQYF.

The chain couples TRBV29-1 to TRBJ1-1; D unclear. CDR1 is SQVTM and CDR2 is ANQGSEA in the germline V gene. This CDR3 region has 13 residues. V was clipped by 7 bases and J by 1 base, with 13 bases between them. CDR3 in amino acids: CSAEGVENTEAFF. The CDR3 region has the DNA TGCAGCGCTGAGGGTGTAGAGAACACTGAAGCTTTCTTT.